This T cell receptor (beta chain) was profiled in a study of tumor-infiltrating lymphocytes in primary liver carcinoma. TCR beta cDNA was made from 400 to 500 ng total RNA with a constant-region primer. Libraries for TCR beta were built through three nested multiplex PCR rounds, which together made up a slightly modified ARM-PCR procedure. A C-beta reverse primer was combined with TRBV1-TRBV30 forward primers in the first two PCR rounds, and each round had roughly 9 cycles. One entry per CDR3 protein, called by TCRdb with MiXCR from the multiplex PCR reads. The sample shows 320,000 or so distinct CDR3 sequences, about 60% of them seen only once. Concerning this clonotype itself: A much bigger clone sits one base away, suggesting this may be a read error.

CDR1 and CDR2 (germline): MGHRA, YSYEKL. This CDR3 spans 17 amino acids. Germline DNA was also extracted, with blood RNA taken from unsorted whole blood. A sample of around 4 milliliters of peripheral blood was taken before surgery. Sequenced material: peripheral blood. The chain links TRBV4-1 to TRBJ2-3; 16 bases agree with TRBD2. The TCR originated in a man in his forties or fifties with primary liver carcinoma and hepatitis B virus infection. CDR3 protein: CAISQPGLAGGPDTQYF. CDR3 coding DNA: TGCGCCATCAGCCAACCGGGACTAGCGGGAGGGCCGGATACGCAGTATTTT.